This record concerns one T cell receptor beta chain sequence. Its antigen is currently unknown. The PCR contained 60 Vbeta and 13 Jbeta primers. The protocol was immunoSEQ multiplex PCR, while the TCRdb copy is restricted to in-frame clones and leaves out a portion. Counted here are about 230,000 clones, 70% to 90% occurring once; the ten biggest clones make up 0.24%. The sample comes from a study of cytomegalovirus exposure and HLA in healthy donors. Findings of the study overall: Rare TCR sequences predominated, though certain public TCRs were found in many donors.

This CDR3 comprises 14 residues. V was clipped by 6 bases and J by 2 bases; unmatched bases: 7. Germline loops: CDR1 SNHLY, CDR2 FYNNEI. The sequence derives from a girl aged 2 to 10 in good health and CMV-seronegative. The J gene is TRBJ2-7, the V gene TRBV2, with 7 bases matching TRBD1. The sample was PBMCs. As DNA, the CDR3 is TGTGCCAGCAGGGCTGGACAGGCAGCCTACGAGCAGTACTTC. This gives the protein CASRAGQAAYEQYF.